This is a list of T cell receptor beta chains from one sample in a study of blood T cell repertoires in COVID-19. Clones were sequenced by immunoSEQ multiplex PCR, and TCRdb holds only the in-frame ones, with some missing. There are about 21,000 clones in the sample; about nine tenths occur only once, and 6% to 8% lies in the top ten. Sequenced: peripheral blood. The receptors originated from a man aged 65 to 85 with active COVID-19. Both conserved end residues are part of each CDR3. The D gene is left open where the match is weak. Not all rows give a size; the values are once, few, many and, for expanded clones, a class.

d_gene: TRBD1
abundance: -
v_gene: TRBV6-6
j_gene: TRBJ1-6
CDR3nt: TGTGCCAGCAACGGACAGGGGCCTTATAATTCACCCCTCCACTTT
CDR3aa: CASNGQGPYNSPLHF

d_gene: -
abundance: -
v_gene: TRBV18
j_gene: TRBJ1-3
CDR3nt: TGTGCCAGCTCACCACTTCCCAACTCTGGAAACACCATATATTTT
CDR3aa: CASSPLPNSGNTIYF

d_gene: -
abundance: -
v_gene: TRBV5-5
j_gene: TRBJ2-5
CDR3nt: TGTGCCAGCAGCTTGGGGAGAGAAGAGACCCAGTACTTC
CDR3aa: CASSLGREETQYF

d_gene: -
abundance: -
v_gene: TRBV2
j_gene: TRBJ2-2
CDR3nt: TGTGCCAGCAGTGGGAGCCCCATTAAAACCGGGGAGCTGTTTTTT
CDR3aa: CASSGSPIKTGELFF

d_gene: -
abundance: -
v_gene: TRBV27
j_gene: TRBJ2-7
CDR3nt: TGTGCCAGCAGTTTATCGCCCCCATACCGCAGCTCCTACGAGCAGTACTTC
CDR3aa: CASSLSPPYRSSYEQYF

d_gene: -
abundance: once
v_gene: TRBV4-3
j_gene: TRBJ1-1
CDR3nt: TGCGCCAGCAGCCAGGGAGGAGGATTCATGAACACTGAAGCTTTCTTT
CDR3aa: CASSQGGGFMNTEAFF

d_gene: -
abundance: few
v_gene: TRBV4-3
j_gene: TRBJ2-7
CDR3nt: TGCGCCAGCAGCCAAGAGTGGGCAGCCTCCTACGAGCAGTACTTC
CDR3aa: CASSQEWAASYEQYF

d_gene: -
abundance: -
v_gene: TRBV18
j_gene: TRBJ1-3
CDR3nt: TGTGCCAGCTCCCCTTCGGGGACATCTGGAAACACCATATATTTT
CDR3aa: CASSPSGTSGNTIYF

d_gene: -
abundance: -
v_gene: TRBV11-2
j_gene: TRBJ1-4
CDR3nt: TGTGCCAGCAGCTTCGGGGGGGGTCCCAATGAAAAACTGTTTTTT
CDR3aa: CASSFGGGPNEKLFF

d_gene: TRBD2
abundance: -
v_gene: TRBV18
j_gene: TRBJ2-1
CDR3nt: TGTGCCAGCTCACCACGGGGACTAGCGGGAGGGCCTAATGAGCAGTTCTTC
CDR3aa: CASSPRGLAGGPNEQFF

d_gene: -
abundance: -
v_gene: TRBV2
j_gene: TRBJ2-5
CDR3nt: TGTGCCAGCAGTGCTTACAGGTCCGACCAGTACTTC
CDR3aa: CASSAYRSDQYF